The 27 T cell receptor beta chains presented below share a single source sample, sequenced in a study of early T cells in non-severe SARS-CoV-2 infection. Via MiXCR, TCRdb re-called the 5' RACE reads, giving one row per CDR3 protein. The sample contains about 20,000 distinct CDR3 sequences, approximately 6.1% of which appear only once. Sequencing used whole blood. All receptors derive from an adult who was a healthcare worker with PCR-confirmed SARS-CoV-2 infection or an uninfected control (not recorded which).

The V gene is TRBV3-1, the J gene TRBJ2-3; D not resolved. V lost 1 base to trimming and J lost 4 bases, with 3 bases between them. CDR3 length: 12 residues. Germline V gives CDR1 LGHDT, CDR2 YNNKEL (reference sequence). In DNA form, the CDR3 reads TGTGCCAGCAGCCAAGCCTCAGATACGCAGTATTTT. This encodes CASSQASDTQYF.

This clonotype showed up many times. V gene TRBV20-1 combines with J gene TRBJ2-3; unclear D gene. Germline V gene data show CDR1 as DFQATT and CDR2 as SNEGSKA (reference sequence). Between the trimmed V and J ends, which lost 5 bases and 4 bases, there was a span of 16 bases. This CDR3 has 14 amino acids. CDR3: CSAPPPVPPDTQYF. CDR3 in DNA: TGCAGTGCTCCCCCCCCGGTGCCCCCAGATACGCAGTATTTT.

The V call is TRBV6-5, the J call TRBJ2-7; D is ambiguous. Trimming shortened V by 10 bases and J by 1 base, and 8 bases separated the two germline ends. Germline assignment: CDR1 MNHEY and CDR2 SVGAGI. The CDR3 runs 11 residues. Here the CDR3 DNA reads TGTGCCACCCGAGGTTCCTACGAGCAGTACTTC. This sequence encodes CATRGSYEQYF.

This clonotype came up a few times. V usage is TRBV9 and J usage is TRBJ1-1, with D possibly TRBD1 on 5 matching bases. V lost 4 bases, J lost 1 base, and 17 bases lay in between. The germline gives CDR1 SGDLS, CDR2 YYNGEE. There are 16 residues in the CDR3. CDR3 protein: CASSPPVMGPNTEAFF. The CDR3, as DNA: TGTGCCAGCAGCCCCCCCGTGATGGGGCCGAACACTGAAGCTTTCTTT.

This clonotype was seen at least ten times. The chain recombines TRBV4-1 with TRBJ2-1; D might be TRBD1 (6 bases). From germline, CDR1 is MGHRA and CDR2 YSYEKL. The CDR3 length is 13 residues. Trimming removed 4 bases at V and 7 bases at J, with 11 bases between. The CDR3 DNA sequence: TGCGCCAGCAGCCCCCGGGACAAAAATGAGCAGTTCTTC. This gives the protein CASSPRDKNEQFF.

V usage is TRBV30 and J usage is TRBJ2-2; 8 bases align to TRBD2. The trim removed 0 bases at V and 17 bases at J, leaving 20 bases unmatched. The CDR3 has 16 residues. The V gene's germline CDR1 is GTSNPN and CDR2 SVGIG (reference sequence). The CDR3 loop is CAWSVRDKPITGGDFF. The CDR3 DNA reads TGTGCCTGGAGTGTACGGGATAAGCCGATTACCGGGGGGGACTTTTTT.

This sequence joins TRBV12-3 or TRBV12-4 and TRBJ1-5, with D hard to call. V was shortened by 5 bases and J by 8 bases, with 13 bases between the two germline ends. This CDR3 contains 13 residues. CDR3 in amino acids: CASSTGRREPQHF. CDR3 DNA sequence: TGTGCCAGCAGTACCGGACGGCGGGAGCCCCAGCATTTT.

Ten or more counts support this clonotype. The chain recombines TRBV6-1 with TRBJ2-1, with 10 bases lining up with TRBD2. The V and J ends lost 8 bases and 0 bases, in that order; junction bases with no gene match: 4. Looked up from germline, CDR1 is MNHNS and CDR2 is SASEGT. CDR3 size: 15 residues. The CDR3 reads CASASGRASYNEQFF. The CDR3 DNA sequence: TGTGCCAGCGCGAGCGGGAGGGCCTCCTACAATGAGCAGTTCTTC.

This clonotype was counted many times. The chain employs TRBV14 and TRBJ2-5; D gene ambiguous. This CDR3 is 12 amino acids long. Between the trimmed V and J ends, which lost 8 bases and 7 bases, there was a span of 14 bases. Germline V gene sequence: CDR1 SGHDN, CDR2 FVKESK. This CDR3 reads CASATHVGTQYF. The DNA for the CDR3 is TGTGCCAGCGCTACACACGTGGGGACCCAGTACTTC.

In this sample, this clonotype turned up many times. The chain uses TRBV10-2 and TRBJ1-2; TRBD1 aligns across 8 bases. Germline V gene lookup returns CDR1 WSHSY and CDR2 SAAADI. V shed 6 bases, J shed 6 bases, and the junction held 18 bases outside the gene matches. This CDR3 spans 17 amino acids. CDR3 region: CASSGRRTGPLKDGYTF. CDR3 sequence (DNA): TGCGCCAGCAGCGGCCGTAGGACAGGGCCCCTCAAGGATGGCTACACCTTC.

This clonotype was counted a few times. This rearrangement joins TRBV10-2 to TRBJ1-5; the D gene is possibly TRBD1 (6 bases). Germline V gene sequence: CDR1 WSHSY, CDR2 SAAADI. Trimming removed 3 bases at V and 3 bases at J, with 15 bases between. CDR3 size: 16 residues. In nucleotides, the CDR3 is TGCGCCAGCAGTGAAGGCAGGGGAGGTCCCAATCAGCCCCAGCATTTT. Its translation: CASSEGRGGPNQPQHF.

This clonotype was detected ten times or more. The CDR3 sequence: CASSIISSGANVLTF. The CDR3 nucleotides are TGTGCCAGTAGTATTATCAGCTCTGGGGCCAACGTCCTGACTTTC. The V and J genes are TRBV19 and TRBJ2-6; D not resolved. Trimming stripped 3 bases from V and 0 bases from J, with 6 bases between. Germline assignment: CDR1 LNHDA and CDR2 SQIVND (reference sequence). The CDR3 contains 15 residues.

At least ten counts were recorded for this clonotype. The V gene is TRBV12-3 or TRBV12-4, the J gene TRBJ1-5; 9 bases match TRBD1. V shed 5 bases and J 9 bases; nucleotides not matched to a gene: 8. The CDR3 runs 14 residues. CDR3 sequence reads: CASSLGQGVGPQHF. The CDR3 bases are TGTGCCAGCAGTCTGGGACAGGGAGTGGGGCCCCAGCATTTT.

This clonotype appeared many times. The rearrangement joins TRBV25-1 to TRBJ1-1; D unclear. Deletions cut 6 bases from V and 4 bases from J, with 15 bases between. CDR1 and CDR2 from the germline V gene are MGHDK and SYGVNS. The CDR3 covers 14 residues. The CDR3 DNA follows: TGTGCCAGCAGCCACACGGGGAAAGGCACTGAAGCTTTCTTT. Translating gives CASSHTGKGTEAFF. The variable domain in full, completed from reference TRBV25-1 and TRBJ1-1, reads EADIYQTPRYLVIGTGKKITLECSQTMGHDKMYWYQQDPGMELHLIHYSYGVNSTEKGDLSSESTVSRIRTEHFPLTLESARPSHTSQYLCASSHTGKGTEAFFGQGTRLTVV.

This clonotype has just a few counts. The chain is built from TRBV4-1 and TRBJ2-2; 9 bases are a match to TRBD2. The germline gives CDR1 MGHRA, CDR2 YSYEKL. The V gene end was trimmed by 4 bases and the J gene end by 8 bases; junction bases not matched to a gene: 5. This CDR3 comprises 14 residues. The CDR3 reads CASSRRTSEGELFF. DNA of the CDR3: TGCGCCAGCAGCCGCCGGACTAGCGAAGGGGAGCTGTTTTTT.

In its sample, this clonotype was seen many times. This chain connects TRBV12-3 or TRBV12-4 to TRBJ2-2; D could derive from TRBD1 or TRBD2 (5 bases each). The V end was cut by 3 bases, the J end by 4 bases, with 12 bases between. This CDR3 has 15 amino acids. The CDR3 DNA follows: TGTGCCAGCAGTTTTGGGGGAGCAAGCACCGGGGAGCTGTTTTTT. Translating it yields CASSFGGASTGELFF.

This clonotype has a handful of counts. The chain carries TRBV10-1 and TRBJ2-5, with unresolved D. CDR1 is WNHNN and CDR2 is SYGVQD in the germline V gene (reference sequence). The ends were cut back, 3 bases at V and 4 bases at J, with 3 bases in the middle. The CDR3 is 11 residues long. The DNA of the CDR3 is TGCGCCAGCAGTGATCTAGAGACCCAGTACTTC. It translates to CASSDLETQYF.

This clonotype was seen many times. The J gene is TRBJ1-5, the V gene TRBV11-2; D is perhaps TRBD1 (6 bases). Germline values: CDR1 SGHAT, CDR2 FQNNGV. V shed 2 bases and J shed 4 bases, with 9 bases lying between them. The CDR3 has 14 residues. The CDR3 coding sequence is TGTGCCAGCAGCTTAACAGGGCTTAATCAGCCCCAGCATTTT. Residues: CASSLTGLNQPQHF.

This clonotype appeared many times. In DNA form, the CDR3 reads TGTGCCAGCAGTTCACAGGGCGCTTGGGGGGTCAGAGAGACCCAGTACTTC. Translation: CASSSQGAWGVRETQYF. The chain recombines TRBV28 with TRBJ2-5; D is tentatively TRBD1 or TRBD2 (6 bases each). The CDR3 is 17 residues long. From germline, CDR1 is MDHEN and CDR2 SYDVKM. V shed 4 bases and J shed 4 bases, with 22 bases lying between them.

This clonotype was picked up many times. The rearrangement uses TRBV4-1 and TRBJ2-1; 9 bases fit TRBD1. The germline CDR1 and CDR2 sequences are MGHRA and YSYEKL. V lost 3 bases and J lost 6; bases outside the gene matches: 9. The CDR3 sequence is 16 residues long. CDR3: CASSHLGTGHPNEQFF. The DNA for the CDR3 is TGCGCCAGCAGCCATTTGGGGACAGGGCATCCCAATGAGCAGTTCTTC.

This clonotype is categorized as medium-sized. This chain joins TRBV19 and TRBJ2-1; 11 bases agree with TRBD2. The V gene end was trimmed by 6 bases and the J gene end by 2 bases; junction bases not matched to a gene: 3. CDR1 and CDR2 (germline): LNHDA, SQIVND (reference sequence). The CDR3 has 15 residues. CDR3 DNA: TGTGCCAGTAGACTAGCGGGAGAGCCCTACAATGAGCAGTTCTTC. Translation gives CASRLAGEPYNEQFF.

At least ten counts were recorded for this clonotype. The V gene is TRBV11-3, the J gene TRBJ2-7, with D possibly TRBD2 on 5 matching bases. CDR3 length equals 14 residues. Trimming shortened V by 1 base and J by 4 bases, and 11 bases separated the two germline ends. The germline V gene encodes CDR1 SGHNT and CDR2 YENEEA. The CDR3: CASSLGTGGYEQYF. CDR3 DNA: TGTGCCAGCAGCTTAGGGACCGGAGGTTACGAGCAGTACTTC.

This clonotype was detected ten times or more. This chain uses TRBV4-1 with TRBJ2-5; D not certain. From germline, CDR1 is MGHRA and CDR2 YSYEKL. The ends were cut back, 4 bases at V and 3 bases at J, with 9 bases in the middle. The length of the CDR3 is 13 residues. The CDR3 DNA is TGCGCCAGCAGCCGTGACTTGAAAGAGACCCAGTACTTC. This gives the protein CASSRDLKETQYF.

This chain links TRBV30 with TRBJ1-2, with TRBD1 as a possible D gene (5 bases). V dropped 2 bases and J dropped 8 bases, with 9 bases sitting between them. Germline-derived CDR1 and CDR2 are GTSNPN and SVGIG (reference sequence). There are 11 residues in the CDR3. The CDR3 nucleotides read TGTGCCTGGAGTTTGGGGGAAGGCTACACCTTC. Its protein product is CAWSLGEGYTF.

This clonotype was picked up many times. The chain uses TRBV20-1 and TRBJ2-7; tentatively, D is TRBD1 (5 bases). There are 14 residues in the CDR3. Germline V lookup: CDR1 DFQATT, CDR2 SNEGSKA (reference sequence). V lost 1 base to trimming and J lost 3 bases, with 13 bases between them. Here the CDR3 reads CSARARTSGYEQYF. CDR3 bases: TGCAGTGCTAGAGCGCGGACATCCGGCTACGAGCAGTACTTC.

This sequence joins TRBV20-1 and TRBJ2-1; 8 bases match TRBD1. Germline V gene data show CDR1 as DFQATT and CDR2 as SNEGSKA (reference sequence). The CDR3 is 14 residues long. Unmatched junction bases numbered 8, after V lost 5 bases and J lost 5 bases. This chain's CDR3 is CSAPGTGWNNEQFF. The CDR3 DNA reads TGCAGTGCTCCTGGGACAGGTTGGAACAATGAGCAGTTCTTC.

The sample holds many counts of this clonotype. The CDR3 loop is CASSLAGSGRFF. The DNA of the CDR3 is TGTGCCAGCAGCTTAGCGGGGTCCGGTCGCTTCTTC. The J gene is TRBJ2-1, the V gene TRBV7-2; unclear D gene. This CDR3 comprises 12 residues. V lost 0 bases to trimming and J lost 16 bases, with 13 bases between them. CDR1 and CDR2 (germline): SGHTA, FQGNSA.